This TCR beta chain was sequenced during a study of blood T cell repertoires in COVID-19. Original processing methods: Estimation of nucleated cell counts was performed using reference gene primer amplification. Libraries were prepared by immunoSEQ multiplex PCR; TCRdb keeps only in-frame clonotypes and omits some of them. V and J calls and clone size are those listed in that table; D and trimming were worked out from the DNA. The top ten clones hold about 1.6% of a sample with roughly 410,000 clones, about 88% of them seen once. The germline gives CDR1 SGDLS, CDR2 YYNGEE. Trimming removed 3 bases from V and 7 bases from J, with 11 bases in between. CDR3 length: 13 amino acids. This clone was detected only once.

The specimen sequenced was peripheral blood. The TCR was taken from a woman between 40 and 55 years old with COVID-19, enrolled during active disease. The chain has TRBV9 and TRBJ1-5, with D hard to call. The CDR3 is CASSAGTGQPQHF. The CDR3 DNA is TGTGCCAGCAGCGCCGGCACCGGGCAGCCCCAGCATTTT.